These 21 T cell receptor beta chains came from one sample sequenced in a study of spatial heterogeneity in lung cancer. Time point denoted: sample taken at primary tumor resection. TCRdb reprocessed the 5' RACE reads with MiXCR, giving one entry per CDR3 protein. Among approximately 20,000 distinct CDR3 sequences, around 4.6% were seen once, and the ten largest hold approximately 7.4%. The sample was PBMCs, taken at surgery. All receptors derive from a male donor with early-stage non-small cell lung cancer.

In its sample, this clonotype was seen many times. V usage is TRBV7-2 and J usage is TRBJ2-3, with 9 bases fitting TRBD2. This CDR3 region has 15 residues. The V segment lost 2 bases and the J segment 4 bases; nucleotides outside the gene matches: 4. The V gene's germline CDR1 is SGHTA and CDR2 FQGNSA. The CDR3 sequence: CASSLFAGGADTQYF. The DNA for the CDR3 is TGTGCCAGCAGCTTATTTGCGGGAGGGGCAGATACGCAGTATTTT. Drawing the rest from reference TRBV7-2 and TRBJ2-3, the complete variable domain is GAGVSQSPSNKVTEKGKDVELRCDPISGHTALYWYRQSLGQGLEFLIYFQGNSAPDKSGLPSDRFSAERTGGSVSTLTIQRTQQEDSAVYLCASSLFAGGADTQYFGPGTRLTVL.

Many counts were recorded for this clonotype. The V call is TRBV6-6, the J call TRBJ1-3; possible D gene TRBD1, 6 bases. Trimming left V 2 bases short and J 1 base short, with 12 bases between. Germline-derived CDR1 and CDR2 are MNHNY and SVGAGI (reference sequence). This CDR3 region has 16 residues. For the CDR3, the DNA is TGTGCCAGCAGTTACGCTACAGGGTATTCTGGAAACACCATATATTTT. Protein product: CASSYATGYSGNTIYF.

Ten or more counts support this clonotype. The chain links TRBV7-9 to TRBJ2-5, with D possibly being TRBD2 (5 bases). The CDR3 runs to 15 residues. The germline V gene encodes CDR1 SEHNR and CDR2 FQNEAQ (reference sequence). V shed 0 bases and J shed 5 bases, with 13 bases lying between them. The CDR3: CASSLARPGIETQYF. Written as DNA, the CDR3 is TGTGCCAGCAGCTTAGCGAGGCCCGGGATCGAGACCCAGTACTTC.

The chain has TRBV25-1 and TRBJ2-3; TRBD1 matches 8 bases. Germline loops: CDR1 MGHDK, CDR2 SYGVNS. This CDR3 spans 16 amino acids. The junction had 9 bases not matched to a gene; V was cut back by 0 bases and J by 7 bases. Here the CDR3 DNA reads TGTGCCAGCAGTGAATATTCAGGGGGCGAATCAAATACGCAGTATTTT. It encodes CASSEYSGGESNTQYF.

This clonotype has ten or more counts. The chain links TRBV21-1 to TRBJ2-5; the D call TRBD1 from the table was never checked on the DNA. TRBV21-1 is a pseudogene. This CDR3 comprises 15 residues. The CDR3 coding sequence is TGTGCCAGCAGCAACCCCGGGGGGCTCGAGGAGACCCAGTACTTC. This translates into CASSNPGGLEETQYF.

This clonotype was counted ten times or more. The rearrangement joins TRBV5-1 to TRBJ2-1, with 11 bases that match TRBD2. The CDR3 loop spans 19 amino acids. The germline gives CDR1 SGHRS, CDR2 YFSETQ. Unmatched junction bases numbered 9, after V lost 1 base and J lost 0 bases. CDR3 in DNA: TGCGCCAGCAGCTTGCTTGCACTAGCGGGGGCCCGCTCCTACAATGAGCAGTTCTTC. Residues: CASSLLALAGARSYNEQFF.

This clonotype has ten or more counts. The chain couples TRBV27 to TRBJ2-2, with 10 bases identical to TRBD2. The CDR3 sequence is 14 residues long. V was clipped by 7 bases and J by 4 bases; unmatched bases: 3. Looked up from germline, CDR1 is MNHEY and CDR2 is SMNVEV (reference sequence). Here the CDR3 reads CASKRGGSTGELFF. CDR3 in DNA: TGTGCCAGCAAGCGGGGGGGCTCCACCGGGGAGCTGTTTTTT.

By share, this clonotype counts as medium-sized. V is TRBV20-1 and J is TRBJ2-7; TRBD1 matches at 8 bases. Trimming took 5 bases from V and 3 from J; bases not matched to a gene: 12. The germline V gene encodes CDR1 DFQATT and CDR2 SNEGSKA (reference sequence). The CDR3 extends over 15 amino acids. The CDR3 DNA reads as TGCAGTGCTGGACTTCGGGACAGGCTTTTCTACGAGCAGTACTTC. It yields the protein CSAGLRDRLFYEQYF.

This clonotype was seen ten or more times. J is TRBJ1-2 and V is TRBV5-1; 7 nucleotides agree with TRBD1. Germline V gene sequence: CDR1 SGHRS, CDR2 YFSETQ. J lost 3 bases, V lost 4 bases, and 9 bases had no gene match. CDR3 length: 15 residues. The CDR3 here is CASSPETGRDYGYTF. CDR3 DNA: TGCGCCAGCAGCCCCGAGACAGGGAGGGACTATGGCTACACCTTC.

This clonotype was detected many times. The chain uses TRBV2 and TRBJ1-6; the D gene is possibly TRBD1 (5 bases). V shed 4 bases and J shed 6 bases, with 10 bases lying between them. CDR1 and CDR2 from the germline V gene are SNHLY and FYNNEI. The CDR3 length is 14 residues. The CDR3 DNA sequence: TGTGCCAGCAGTGCTGAGGGGCCTAATTCACCCCTCCACTTT. Protein product: CASSAEGPNSPLHF.

This clonotype appeared many times. V gene TRBV20-1 combines with J gene TRBJ1-6; D gene uncertain. The CDR3 spans 16 residues. The germline V gene has CDR1 DFQATT and CDR2 SNEGSKA (reference sequence). V lost 3 bases and J lost 1, with 13 bases in between. The CDR3 nucleotides read TGCAGTGCTAGCTATGGCGTCGGGTCCTATAATTCACCCCTCCACTTT. Residues: CSASYGVGSYNSPLHF.

This clonotype was seen ten or more times. CDR3 nucleotides: TGTGCCAGCAGCTTGGAGGGGACTAGCGGGAGGCGAAAGTACTTC. As protein: CASSLEGTSGRRKYF. This chain connects TRBV5-4 to TRBJ2-7; TRBD2 agrees at 15 bases. The V gene's germline CDR1 is SGHNT and CDR2 YYREEE (reference sequence). The CDR3 is 15 amino acids. V trimming: 0 bases; J trimming: 11 bases; junction bases outside the gene matches: 6.

This chain connects TRBV12-3 or TRBV12-4 to TRBJ1-2; D call uncertain. The CDR3 is 12 amino acids. Trimming removed 7 bases from V and 14 bases from J, with 20 bases in between. CDR3 in amino acids: CASNSDYQTPTF. CDR3 nucleotides: TGTGCCAGCAATTCAGACTATCAGACTCCTACCTTC.

This clonotype was seen at least ten times. This chain joins TRBV7-2 and TRBJ2-1; TRBD1 is a possible D gene (6 bases). There are 13 residues in the CDR3. CDR1 is SGHTA, CDR2 FQGNSA, per germline. The V end lost 3 bases, the J end lost 8 bases, and 11 bases lay between the germline ends. CDR3 nucleotide sequence: TGTGCCAGCAGCTTTACAGGGACCCATGAGCAGTTCTTC. Amino acid sequence: CASSFTGTHEQFF.

The sample holds a few counts of this clonotype. The V and J genes are TRBV7-9 and TRBJ1-3, with D possibly TRBD1 on 5 matching bases. V lost 0 bases to trimming and J lost 0 bases, with 6 bases between them. CDR1 SEHNR and CDR2 FQNEAQ come from the germline V gene (reference sequence). The CDR3 consists of 15 residues. CDR3 nucleotides: TGTGCCAGCAGCTTAGCAGGGACCTCTGGAAACACCATATATTTT. Protein sequence: CASSLAGTSGNTIYF.

The rearrangement links TRBV28 to TRBJ1-4; D remains unclear. This CDR3 comprises 15 residues. Looked up from germline, CDR1 is MDHEN and CDR2 is SYDVKM. Trimming took 3 bases from V and 7 from J, leaving 15 bases between them. CDR3 in amino acids: CASSLGLGFSEKLFF. DNA of the CDR3: TGTGCCAGCAGTTTGGGCCTCGGGTTTAGTGAAAAACTGTTTTTT.

In this sample, this clonotype turned up many times. The chain couples TRBV7-9 to TRBJ2-2, with TRBD1 as a possible D gene (6 bases). Trimming left V 0 bases short and J 5 bases short, with 7 bases between. Germline lookup yields CDR1 SEHNR and CDR2 FQNEAQ (reference sequence). The CDR3 loop spans 14 amino acids. Here the CDR3 DNA reads TGTGCCAGCAGCTTAGCGGGGGCGACCGGGGAGCTGTTTTTT. As protein: CASSLAGATGELFF.

This clonotype appeared many times. V gene TRBV5-1 combines with J gene TRBJ1-2, with D hard to call. Germline assignment: CDR1 SGHRS and CDR2 YFSETQ. This CDR3 is built from 14 residues. The V and J ends lost 4 bases and 0 bases respectively, with 10 bases between them. The CDR3 is CASSLREANYGYTF. The CDR3 DNA reads TGCGCCAGCAGCCTGAGGGAAGCTAACTATGGCTACACCTTC.

In its sample, this clonotype was seen many times. This chain uses TRBV29-1 with TRBJ2-7, with 8 positions matching TRBD1. This CDR3 is 13 amino acids long. Germline CDR1 SQVTM, CDR2 ANQGSEA. Germline trimming cut 3 bases from V and 6 bases from J; bases unmatched to any gene: 7. CDR3 coding DNA: TGCAGCGTTGAGGATGACAGGGGTACCGAGCAGTACTTC. Protein product: CSVEDDRGTEQYF.

This clonotype was observed at least ten times. V usage is TRBV7-2 and J usage is TRBJ2-3; possibly TRBD2 for D (6 bases). V was shortened by 1 base and J by 1 base, with 9 bases between the two germline ends. Germline assignment: CDR1 SGHTA and CDR2 FQGNSA. This CDR3 is built from 15 residues. DNA for the CDR3: TGTGCCAGCAGCTTAGGGACTATTGGCACAGATACGCAGTATTTT. Its translation is CASSLGTIGTDTQYF.

The table lists this clonotype with many counts. The J gene is TRBJ1-1, the V gene TRBV5-4; maybe TRBD1 (5 bases). CDR1 SGHNT and CDR2 YYREEE come from the germline V gene (reference sequence). The CDR3 is made up of 15 amino acids. The V and J ends lost 0 bases and 5 bases respectively, with 14 bases between them. This CDR3 reads CASSLAGVASTEAFF. The CDR3 nucleotides are TGTGCCAGCAGCTTGGCGGGGGTAGCGAGTACTGAAGCTTTCTTT.